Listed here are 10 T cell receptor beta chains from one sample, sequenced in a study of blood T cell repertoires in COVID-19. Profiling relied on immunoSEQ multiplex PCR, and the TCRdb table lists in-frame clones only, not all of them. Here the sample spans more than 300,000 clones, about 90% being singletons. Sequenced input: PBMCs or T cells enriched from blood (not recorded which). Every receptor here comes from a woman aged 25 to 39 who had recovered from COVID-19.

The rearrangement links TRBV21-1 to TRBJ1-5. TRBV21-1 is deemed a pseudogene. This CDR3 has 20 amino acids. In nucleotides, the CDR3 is TGTGCCAGCAGCAAACACAGAGGGAGGGCGGGTCGGTGGAACAATCAGCCCCAGCATTTT. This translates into CASSKHRGRAGRWNNQPQHF.

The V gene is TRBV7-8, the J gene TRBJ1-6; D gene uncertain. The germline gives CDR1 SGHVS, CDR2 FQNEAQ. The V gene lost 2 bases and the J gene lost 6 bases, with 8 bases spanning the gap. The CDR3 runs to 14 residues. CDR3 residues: CASSLTVLNSPLHF. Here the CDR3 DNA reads TGTGCCAGCAGCTTAACTGTACTTAATTCACCCCTCCACTTT.

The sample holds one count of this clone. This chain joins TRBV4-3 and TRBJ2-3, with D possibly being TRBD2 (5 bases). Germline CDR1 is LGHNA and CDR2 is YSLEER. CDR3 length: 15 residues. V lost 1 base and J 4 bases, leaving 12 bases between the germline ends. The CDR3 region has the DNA TGCGCCAGCAGCCAAGTAACGGATAGCGCAGATACGCAGTATTTT. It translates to CASSQVTDSADTQYF.

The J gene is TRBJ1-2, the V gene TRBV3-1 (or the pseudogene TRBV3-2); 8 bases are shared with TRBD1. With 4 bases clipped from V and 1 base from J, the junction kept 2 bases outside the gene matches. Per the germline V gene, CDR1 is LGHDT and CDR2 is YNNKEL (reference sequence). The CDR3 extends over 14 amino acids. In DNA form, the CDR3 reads TGTGCCAGCAGCCCCACAGGGGGTAACTATGGCTACACCTTC. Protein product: CASSPTGGNYGYTF.

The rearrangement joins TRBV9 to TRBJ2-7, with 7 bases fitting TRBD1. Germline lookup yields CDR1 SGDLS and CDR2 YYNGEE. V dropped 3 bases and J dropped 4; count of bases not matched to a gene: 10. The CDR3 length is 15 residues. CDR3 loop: CASSAGTVPLYEQYF. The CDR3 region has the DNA TGTGCCAGCAGCGCGGGGACAGTGCCCCTTTACGAGCAGTACTTC.

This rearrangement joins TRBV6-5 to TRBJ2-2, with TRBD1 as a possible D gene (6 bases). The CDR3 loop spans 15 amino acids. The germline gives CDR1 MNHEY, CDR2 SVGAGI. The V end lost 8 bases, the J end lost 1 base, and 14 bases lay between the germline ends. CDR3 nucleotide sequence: TGTGCCAGCGCCGGGGACACTTTGAACACCGGGGAGCTGTTTTTT. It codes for CASAGDTLNTGELFF.

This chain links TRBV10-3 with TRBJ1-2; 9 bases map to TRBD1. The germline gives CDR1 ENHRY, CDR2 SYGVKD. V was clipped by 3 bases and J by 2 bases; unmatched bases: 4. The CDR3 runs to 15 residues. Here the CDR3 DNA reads TGTGCCATCAGTGAAGTTGACAGGGGGAACTATGGCTACACCTTC. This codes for CAISEVDRGNYGYTF.

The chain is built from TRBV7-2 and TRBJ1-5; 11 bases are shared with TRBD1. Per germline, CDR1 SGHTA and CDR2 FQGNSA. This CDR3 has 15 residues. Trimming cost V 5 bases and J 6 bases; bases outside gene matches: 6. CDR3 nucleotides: TGTGCCAGCAGCCGCGGACAGGGGGCCAGTCAGCCCCAGCATTTT. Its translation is CASSRGQGASQPQHF.

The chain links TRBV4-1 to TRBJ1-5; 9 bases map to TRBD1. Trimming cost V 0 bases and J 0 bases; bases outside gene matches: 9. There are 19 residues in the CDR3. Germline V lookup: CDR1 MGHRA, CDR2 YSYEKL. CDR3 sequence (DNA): TGCGCCAGCAGCCAAGATTGGGACAGGGCTCAATATAGCAATCAGCCCCAGCATTTT. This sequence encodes CASSQDWDRAQYSNQPQHF.

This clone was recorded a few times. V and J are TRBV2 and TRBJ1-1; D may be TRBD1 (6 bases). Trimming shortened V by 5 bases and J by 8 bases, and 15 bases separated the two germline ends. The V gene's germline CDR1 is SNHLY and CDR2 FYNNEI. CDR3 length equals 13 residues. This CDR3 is CASSLTGSREAFF. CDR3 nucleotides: TGTGCCAGCAGTCTAACAGGGAGCAGGGAAGCTTTCTTT.